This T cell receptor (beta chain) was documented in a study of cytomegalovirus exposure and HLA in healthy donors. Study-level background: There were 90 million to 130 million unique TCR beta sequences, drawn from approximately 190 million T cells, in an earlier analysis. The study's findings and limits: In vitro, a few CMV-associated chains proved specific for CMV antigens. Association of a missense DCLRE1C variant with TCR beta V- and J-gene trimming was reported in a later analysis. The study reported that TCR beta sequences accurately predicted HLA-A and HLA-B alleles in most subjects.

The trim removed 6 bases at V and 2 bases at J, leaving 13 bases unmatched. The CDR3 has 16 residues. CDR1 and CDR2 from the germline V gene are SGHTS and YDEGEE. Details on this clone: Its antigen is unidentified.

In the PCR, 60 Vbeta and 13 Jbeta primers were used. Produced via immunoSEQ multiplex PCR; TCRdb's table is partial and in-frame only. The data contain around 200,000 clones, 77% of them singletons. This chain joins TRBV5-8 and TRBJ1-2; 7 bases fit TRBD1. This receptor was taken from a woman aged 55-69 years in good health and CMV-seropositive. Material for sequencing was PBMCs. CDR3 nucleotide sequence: TGTGCCAGCAACCCAAGGCCGGGACAGAGGAACTATGGCTACACCTTC. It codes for CASNPRPGQRNYGYTF.